Presented here are 29 T cell receptor beta chains from one specimen sequenced in a study of blood T cell repertoires in COVID-19. Using immunoSEQ multiplex PCR, the repertoire was profiled, and TCRdb retains in-frame clones only, with some absent. The repertoire holds roughly 180,000 clones, with 80% to 90% as singletons. Sequences were obtained from peripheral blood. These receptors were obtained from a woman aged 50 to 60 with COVID-19, enrolled during active disease.

The chain links TRBV4-1 to TRBJ2-2; 10 bases map to TRBD2. CDR1 is MGHRA and CDR2 is YSYEKL in the germline V gene. The V and J ends lost 4 bases and 1 base, in that order; junction bases with no gene match: 6. This CDR3 contains 17 residues. This CDR3 is CASSPVAGGQNTGELFF. The CDR3 DNA follows: TGCGCCAGCAGCCCAGTAGCGGGGGGCCAGAACACCGGGGAGCTGTTTTTT.

The genes are TRBV28 and TRBJ2-7; 7 bases are shared with TRBD2. The CDR3 covers 14 residues. The germline gives CDR1 MDHEN, CDR2 SYDVKM. V was pared by 6 bases and J by 2 bases, with 7 bases of the junction left unmatched. CDR3 DNA: TGTGCCAGCAGCCCGGGACTACTCCCCTACGAGCAGTACTTC. Translation gives CASSPGLLPYEQYF.

J is TRBJ2-2 and V is TRBV7-9, with D possibly TRBD1 on 8 matching bases. Germline values: CDR1 SEHNR, CDR2 FQNEAQ (reference sequence). V lost 5 bases and J 3 bases, leaving 13 bases between the germline ends. The CDR3 spans 15 residues. The CDR3 DNA follows: TGTGCCAGCAGCGGAACAGGGGGGGACACCGGGGAGCTGTTTTTT. Translation: CASSGTGGDTGELFF.

The chain uses TRBV19 and TRBJ1-1, with D uncertain. CDR3 length equals 15 residues. Germline CDR1 is LNHDA and CDR2 is SQIVND (reference sequence). The germline V and J ends were trimmed by 3 bases and 0 bases, with 11 bases remaining between them. CDR3: CASSIRSFVNTEAFF. The CDR3 DNA sequence: TGTGCCAGTAGTATTAGGAGTTTTGTGAACACTGAAGCTTTCTTT.

The chain has TRBV7-9 and TRBJ1-1, with D possibly TRBD1 on 5 matching bases. CDR1 SEHNR and CDR2 FQNEAQ come from the germline V gene (reference sequence). This CDR3 spans 13 amino acids. V dropped 4 bases and J dropped 2 bases, with 8 bases sitting between them. CDR3 loop: CASSYDSNTEAFF. Here the CDR3 DNA reads TGTGCCAGCAGCTACGACAGTAACACTGAAGCTTTCTTT. The full variable domain, completed using reference TRBV7-9 and TRBJ1-1, is DTGVSQNPRHKITKRGQNVTFRCDPISEHNRLYWYRQTLGQGPEFLTYFQNEAQLEKSRLLSDRFSAERPKGSFSTLEIQRTEQGDSAMYLCASSYDSNTEAFFGQGTRLTVV.

This chain uses TRBV27 with TRBJ1-5; 7 bases line up with TRBD1. Trimming at V came to 6 bases and at J to 7 bases, leaving 9 bases not matched to a gene. The germline gives CDR1 MNHEY, CDR2 SMNVEV (reference sequence). The CDR3 consists of 14 residues. In nucleotides, the CDR3 is TGTGCCAGCAGACAGGGGACCCCAGGGCAGCCCCAGCATTTT. This encodes CASRQGTPGQPQHF.

The rearrangement uses TRBV10-3 and TRBJ2-5; a weak D match, TRBD2 (5 bases). This CDR3 is 13 amino acids long. Germline V gene sequence: CDR1 ENHRY, CDR2 SYGVKD. Trimming shortened V by 10 bases and J by 2 bases, and 14 bases separated the two germline ends. CDR3 in amino acids: CATEEANQETQYF. DNA for the CDR3: TGTGCCACCGAGGAGGCCAATCAAGAGACCCAGTACTTC.

The V and J genes are TRBV27 and TRBJ1-1; D unresolved. The germline V gene encodes CDR1 MNHEY and CDR2 SMNVEV (reference sequence). The CDR3 length is 16 residues. Trimming removed 5 bases from V and 0 bases from J, with 16 bases in between. CDR3 DNA: TGTGCCAGCAGTGCAAAGGAGGTAAGCATGAACACTGAAGCTTTCTTT. Encoded protein: CASSAKEVSMNTEAFF.

This clone appeared once. The chain joins TRBV30 to TRBJ2-5, with 7 bases fitting TRBD1. The CDR3 runs to 13 residues. From germline, CDR1 is GTSNPN and CDR2 SVGIG (reference sequence). V lost 8 bases, J lost 2 bases, and 8 bases stayed unmatched. Here the CDR3 DNA reads TGTGCCATCGAGACAGGGCTTCAAGAGACCCAGTACTTC. Its translation: CAIETGLQETQYF.

This chain uses TRBV2 with TRBJ2-7, with D possibly being TRBD2 (7 bases). This CDR3 spans 17 amino acids. With 6 bases removed from V and 5 bases from J, the gap between germline ends came to 26 bases. The germline V gene encodes CDR1 SNHLY and CDR2 FYNNEI. The CDR3 DNA reads TGTGCCAGCAGCGACCCCACTGGGGGGGCGGATCGCCACGAGCAGTACTTC. Translation: CASSDPTGGADRHEQYF. The whole variable domain, filled in from reference TRBV2 and TRBJ2-7, reads EPEVTQTPSHQVTQMGQEVILRCVPISNHLYFYWYRQILGQKVEFLVSFYNNEISEKSEIFDDQFSVERPDGSNFTLKIRSTKLEDSAMYFCASSDPTGGADRHEQYFGPGTRLTVT.

V is TRBV10-2 and J is TRBJ2-7, with D perhaps TRBD2 (6 bases). There are 13 residues in the CDR3. Germline V lookup: CDR1 WSHSY, CDR2 SAAADI. Trimming pared 4 bases from V and 9 bases from J, leaving 16 bases between. This CDR3 reads CASSGSSASGQYF. CDR3 nucleotides: TGCGCCAGCAGTGGGTCTAGCGCGTCAGGGCAGTACTTC.

This clone showed up many times. This chain connects TRBV19 to TRBJ2-4; D unclear. V was trimmed by 5 bases and J by 0 bases, leaving 5 bases between them. This CDR3 has 13 amino acids. Germline lookup yields CDR1 LNHDA and CDR2 SQIVND (reference sequence). The CDR3 nucleotides are TGTGCCAGTAGTTTTCTAGCCAAAAACATTCAGTACTTC. Translating it yields CASSFLAKNIQYF.

The chain combines TRBV18 with TRBJ2-1, with 7 bases matching TRBD1. Germline V gene sequence: CDR1 KGHSH, CDR2 LQKENI. V shed 2 bases and J 7 bases; nucleotides not matched to a gene: 8. The CDR3 consists of 15 residues. The CDR3 region is CASSPESGQVNEQFF. DNA for the CDR3: TGTGCCAGCTCACCAGAATCTGGACAGGTTAATGAGCAGTTCTTC.

V usage is TRBV14 and J usage is TRBJ1-3, with D possibly TRBD1 on 5 matching bases. CDR1 is SGHDN, CDR2 FVKESK, per germline. This CDR3 has 16 residues. Trimming stripped 0 bases from V and 7 bases from J, with 16 bases between. This CDR3 reads CASSQELGQFGNTIYF. CDR3 DNA: TGTGCCAGCAGCCAAGAATTGGGGCAGTTTGGCAACACCATATATTTT.

The CDR3 sequence is CASSLFGQGNTEAFF. The DNA for the CDR3 is TGTGCCAGCAGCTTGTTTGGTCAGGGGAACACTGAAGCTTTCTTT. This chain uses TRBV5-6 with TRBJ1-1; tentatively, D is TRBD1 (5 bases). V lost 1 base and J 1 base, leaving 11 bases between the germline ends. Germline assignment: CDR1 SGHDT and CDR2 YYEEEE. The CDR3 has 15 residues.

The rearrangement uses TRBV9 and TRBJ2-3, with TRBD2 identical over 12 bases. From germline, CDR1 is SGDLS and CDR2 YYNGEE. The CDR3 sequence is 15 residues long. Trimming removed 3 bases from V and 5 bases from J; junction bases left unmatched: 4. CDR3 sequence: CASSASGGAGDTQYF. The CDR3 nucleotides are TGTGCCAGCAGCGCTAGCGGGGGGGCCGGAGATACGCAGTATTTT. The full variable domain, in which reference TRBV9 and TRBJ2-3 provide the parts outside the CDR3, is DSGVTQTPKHLITATGQRVTLRCSPRSGDLSVYWYQQSLDQGLQFLIQYYNGEERAKGNILERFSAQQFPDLHSELNLSSLELGDSALYFCASSASGGAGDTQYFGPGTRLTVL.

This chain uses TRBV30 with TRBJ2-3; D might be TRBD2 (5 bases). The germline V gene encodes CDR1 GTSNPN and CDR2 SVGIG (reference sequence). V was trimmed by 2 bases and J by 5 bases, leaving 23 bases between them. This CDR3 is built from 17 residues. The CDR3 here is CAWSLPTPLRGEDTQYF. The CDR3 DNA follows: TGTGCCTGGAGTCTCCCGACTCCGCTACGGGGTGAAGATACGCAGTATTTT.

In DNA, the CDR3 is TGCGCCAGCAGCCAAATCCTCGCTGGGGGGGAGCAGTTCTTC. This sequence encodes CASSQILAGGEQFF. V gene TRBV4-1 combines with J gene TRBJ2-1; possibly TRBD2 for D (6 bases). Trimming stripped 2 bases from V and 10 bases from J, with 15 bases between. Germline V gives CDR1 MGHRA, CDR2 YSYEKL. The CDR3 has 14 residues.

V usage is TRBV7-9 and J usage is TRBJ1-2; 10 bases are a match to TRBD1. V gave up 4 bases and J gave up 7 bases; unmatched junction bases: 6. This CDR3 is built from 14 residues. Germline CDR1 reads SEHNR; CDR2 reads FQNEAQ (reference sequence). For the CDR3, the DNA is TGTGCCAGCAGCTCCGAGGGACAGGGGACTGGCTACACCTTC. This sequence encodes CASSSEGQGTGYTF.

The V and J genes are TRBV25-1 and TRBJ2-3; TRBD2 matches at 8 bases. The germline gives CDR1 MGHDK, CDR2 SYGVNS. CDR3 length: 15 residues. V dropped 0 bases and J dropped 6; count of bases not matched to a gene: 5. The CDR3 nucleotides are TGTGCCAGCAGTGAATACCGGGGGGGCCCCGATACGCAGTATTTT. Protein product: CASSEYRGGPDTQYF.

The chain is built from TRBV5-4 and TRBJ2-1; 12 nucleotides match TRBD2. The germline V gene encodes CDR1 SGHNT and CDR2 YYREEE (reference sequence). The CDR3 has 16 residues. Trimming took 3 bases from V and 4 from J; bases not matched to a gene: 5. CDR3 amino acids: CASSSLAGGRYNEQFF. Here the CDR3 DNA reads TGTGCCAGCAGCTCCCTAGCGGGGGGGCGGTACAATGAGCAGTTCTTC. Filled out from reference TRBV5-4 and TRBJ2-1, the complete variable domain reads ETGVTQSPTHLIKTRGQQVTLRCSSQSGHNTVSWYQQALGQGPQFIFQYYREEENGRGNFPPRFSGLQFPNYSSELNVNALELDDSALYLCASSSLAGGRYNEQFFGPGTRLTVL.

The V and J genes are TRBV14 and TRBJ2-4; tentatively, D is TRBD1 (6 bases). V lost 4 bases, J lost 7 bases, and 11 bases lay in between. This CDR3 spans 13 amino acids. CDR1 is SGHDN, CDR2 FVKESK, per germline. CDR3 nucleotides: TGTGCCAGCAGCCCGGGACATCGGAACATTCAGTACTTC. Its protein product is CASSPGHRNIQYF.

The chain is built from TRBV5-1 and TRBJ2-2; the D gene is possibly TRBD1 (5 bases). The CDR3 consists of 14 residues. V dropped 3 bases and J dropped 2 bases, with 8 bases sitting between them. Germline assignment: CDR1 SGHRS and CDR2 YFSETQ. The CDR3 nucleotides are TGCGCCAGCAGCTCAGGGCGAAACACCGGGGAGCTGTTTTTT. It is translated as CASSSGRNTGELFF.

The chain combines TRBV9 with TRBJ2-3; a weak D match, TRBD2 (6 bases). CDR3 length equals 15 residues. V dropped 0 bases and J dropped 3 bases, with 11 bases sitting between them. The germline gives CDR1 SGDLS, CDR2 YYNGEE. The CDR3 loop reads CASSVGLGGTDTQYF. The DNA for the CDR3 is TGTGCCAGCAGCGTAGGACTAGGTGGTACAGATACGCAGTATTTT.

The CDR3 DNA is TGTGCCAGCAGCTCGAGAACCCGGGACACCGGGGAGCTGTTTTTT. It codes for CASSSRTRDTGELFF. The genes are TRBV7-6 and TRBJ2-2; D unclear. Germline CDR1 and CDR2: SGHVS and FNYEAQ. The V end was cut by 4 bases, the J end by 3 bases, with 12 bases between. The CDR3 has 15 residues.

This clone was found a few times. The chain joins TRBV14 to TRBJ1-2; D might be TRBD1 (5 bases). Germline V gene lookup returns CDR1 SGHDN and CDR2 FVKESK. Trimming took 1 base from V and 8 from J, leaving 11 bases between them. The CDR3 runs 13 residues. CDR3 in amino acids: CASSQVTGWGYTF. The CDR3 DNA reads TGTGCCAGCAGCCAAGTCACAGGATGGGGCTACACCTTC.

The chain recombines TRBV7-9 with TRBJ1-1; no definite D call. V was shortened by 5 bases and J by 5 bases, with 6 bases between the two germline ends. Germline CDR1 and CDR2: SEHNR and FQNEAQ (reference sequence). The CDR3 spans 11 residues. The CDR3 sequence is CASSHGTEAFF. The CDR3 DNA follows: TGTGCCAGCAGCCACGGGACTGAAGCTTTCTTT.

The rearrangement joins TRBV25-1 to TRBJ2-1; the D gene is possibly TRBD2 (6 bases). CDR3 length: 15 amino acids. Germline values: CDR1 MGHDK, CDR2 SYGVNS. With 9 bases removed from V and 0 bases from J, the gap between germline ends came to 15 bases. CDR3 in DNA: TGTGCCAGGAGGTTTAACGGGAGCTCCTACAATGAGCAGTTCTTC. It encodes CARRFNGSSYNEQFF.

This chain links TRBV7-9 with TRBJ1-1; 7 bases fit TRBD1. V was pared by 4 bases and J by 6 bases, with 8 bases of the junction left unmatched. CDR1 and CDR2 (germline): SEHNR, FQNEAQ (reference sequence). CDR3 length: 14 amino acids. The DNA for the CDR3 is TGTGCCAGCAGCTCCCCAAGTCAGGGGGCTGAAGCTTTCTTT. It specifies CASSSPSQGAEAFF.